These 28 T cell receptor beta chains were sequenced from one sample in a study of shared clonotypes between healthy human individuals (dated by TCRdb to between 2020 and 2021). The receptor library was made with the immunoSEQ multiplex PCR assay. This immuneACCESS table, as held by TCRdb, lists in-frame sequences with V and J called but not all clones. Of the missing ones, under half trace to an unresolved V gene in checked studies; the others have no known cause. Recorded for this sample are roughly 2.5 million clones; around nine tenths of them occurred a single time. The ten largest account for roughly 0.15% of the sample. Sequencing was carried out using naive CD4+ T cells sorted from blood. The sample's cell subset or site label is to be understood as: CD45RA+ positively selected. Every receptor here comes from a young man in good health.

The chain is built from TRBV6-1 and TRBJ1-5; D is unclear. Germline values: CDR1 MNHNS, CDR2 SASEGT. This CDR3 region has 16 residues. Between the trimmed V and J ends, which lost 0 bases and 0 bases, there was a span of 9 bases. CDR3 coding DNA: TGTGCCAGCAGTGAAGCCCGGGAGTATAGCAATCAGCCCCAGCATTTT. Translation: CASSEAREYSNQPQHF.

J is TRBJ2-3 and V is TRBV5-4, with D unclear. V lost 0 bases to trimming and J lost 0 bases, with 5 bases between them. Per germline, CDR1 SGHNT and CDR2 YYREEE (reference sequence). The CDR3 runs 14 residues. CDR3 nucleotides: TGTGCCAGCAGCTTGGATCCTAGCACAGATACGCAGTATTTT. Encoded protein: CASSLDPSTDTQYF. The whole variable domain, filled in from reference TRBV5-4 and TRBJ2-3, reads ETGVTQSPTHLIKTRGQQVTLRCSSQSGHNTVSWYQQALGQGPQFIFQYYREEENGRGNFPPRFSGLQFPNYSSELNVNALELDDSALYLCASSLDPSTDTQYFGPGTRLTVL.

The chain carries TRBV19 and TRBJ1-4; no definite D call. The ends were cut back, 3 bases at V and 3 bases at J, with 17 bases in the middle. The CDR3 extends over 17 amino acids. Germline V gives CDR1 LNHDA, CDR2 SQIVND (reference sequence). CDR3 sequence reads: CASSMRIYPAANEKLFF. CDR3 nucleotide sequence: TGTGCCAGTAGTATGAGAATTTATCCAGCGGCTAATGAAAAACTGTTTTTT.

This rearrangement joins TRBV6-5 to TRBJ1-2; D possibly corresponds to TRBD1 (6 bases). CDR1 and CDR2 (germline): MNHEY, SVGAGI. This CDR3 region has 15 residues. The ends were cut back, 10 bases at V and 1 base at J, with 19 bases in the middle. CDR3 nucleotide sequence: TGTGCCACCTCTCGGGGGGGCTCCGATAACTATGGCTACACCTTC. This translates into CATSRGGSDNYGYTF.

V usage is TRBV19 and J usage is TRBJ1-1; TRBD1 is a possible D gene (5 bases). Germline V CDR1 and CDR2: LNHDA, SQIVND (reference sequence). This CDR3 spans 14 amino acids. Trimming pared 5 bases from V and 0 bases from J, leaving 10 bases between. CDR3 residues: CASSQQALNTEAFF. CDR3 DNA sequence: TGTGCCAGTAGTCAACAGGCCCTGAACACTGAAGCTTTCTTT.

This clone was observed a few times. The rearrangement uses TRBV29-1 and TRBJ1-1, with unresolved D. The CDR3 extends over 14 amino acids. V lost 6 bases and J 6 bases, leaving 20 bases between the germline ends. Germline lookup yields CDR1 SQVTM and CDR2 ANQGSEA. In nucleotides, the CDR3 is TGCAGCGTCCTAAAACTGGGTAAAATCCCTGAAGCTTTCTTT. Translated, it gives CSVLKLGKIPEAFF.

V and J are TRBV19 and TRBJ2-5; 8 bases fit TRBD1. The CDR3 runs 14 residues. V trimming: 0 bases; J trimming: 4 bases; junction bases outside the gene matches: 1. The germline gives CDR1 LNHDA, CDR2 SQIVND (reference sequence). The CDR3 sequence is CASSIEDRGETQYF. CDR3 nucleotides: TGTGCCAGTAGTATAGAAGACAGGGGAGAGACCCAGTACTTC.

The gene calls are TRBV10-3 and TRBJ2-6; no clear D. This CDR3 is built from 15 residues. CDR1 is ENHRY and CDR2 is SYGVKD in the germline V gene. V was cut by 4 bases and J by 1 base, with 8 bases left in between. CDR3 DNA: TGTGCCATCAGTGGATCATTGTCTGGGGCCAACGTCCTGACTTTC. This gives the protein CAISGSLSGANVLTF.

The CDR3 here is CASSWGDRADYGYTF. CDR3 coding DNA: TGCGCCAGCAGCTGGGGGGACAGGGCCGACTATGGCTACACCTTC. V and J are TRBV5-1 and TRBJ1-2, with 9 bases fitting TRBD1. From germline, CDR1 is SGHRS and CDR2 YFSETQ. This CDR3 has 15 residues. The J segment lost 3 bases and the V segment lost 3 bases, leaving 6 bases of the junction unmatched.

V usage is TRBV7-2 and J usage is TRBJ1-5, with 7 bases aligning to TRBD1. The length of the CDR3 is 15 residues. CDR1 and CDR2 from the germline V gene are SGHTA and FQGNSA. J lost 7 bases, V lost 5 bases, and 11 bases had no gene match. This CDR3 is CASSPVTGRNQPQHF. DNA of the CDR3: TGTGCCAGCAGCCCCGTGACAGGGAGGAACCAGCCCCAGCATTTT.

This chain joins TRBV19 and TRBJ2-2, with D perhaps TRBD2 (5 bases). Deletions cut 10 bases from V and 1 base from J, with 16 bases between. CDR1 LNHDA and CDR2 SQIVND come from the germline V gene (reference sequence). The CDR3 runs 15 residues. DNA for the CDR3: TGTGCCACCAAGTCCTCCCGGGGGAACACCGGGGAGCTGTTTTTT. This encodes CATKSSRGNTGELFF.

For this clone: At the DNA level, this CDR3 is encoded by other sequences in the same sample as well. The CDR3 spells CAWTRGVNTEAFF. Written as DNA, the CDR3 is TGTGCCTGGACCAGGGGGGTGAACACTGAAGCTTTCTTT. This chain connects TRBV30 to TRBJ1-1; 7 nucleotides agree with TRBD1. The CDR3 length is 13 residues. Losses at the gene ends were 4 bases for V and 0 bases for J; bases not matched to a gene: 2. Per germline, CDR1 GTSNPN and CDR2 SVGIG (reference sequence).

This rearrangement joins TRBV21-1 to TRBJ1-5. TRBV21-1 represents a pseudogene. The CDR3 is made up of 17 amino acids. Written as DNA, the CDR3 is TGTGCCAGCAGCAAAGCAGGAGTCGCCAGGTCGGGTCAGCCCCAGCATTTT. Amino acid sequence: CASSKAGVARSGQPQHF.

CDR3 protein: CASSRSGSTDTQYF. CDR3 DNA: TGTGCCAGCAGTAGATCGGGGAGCACAGATACGCAGTATTTT. The chain is built from TRBV6-1 and TRBJ2-3; tentative D call: TRBD2 (5 bases). This CDR3 contains 14 residues. Trimming cost V 5 bases and J 0 bases, with 9 bases left between them. The V gene's germline CDR1 is MNHNS and CDR2 SASEGT.

The chain couples TRBV5-1 to TRBJ1-6; the D gene is possibly TRBD1 (5 bases). Trimming took off 4 bases at V and 0 bases at J, with 11 bases between the two ends. The CDR3 runs to 16 residues. The V gene's germline CDR1 is SGHRS and CDR2 YFSETQ. The chain's CDR3 is CASSTDRSSYNSPLHF. Written as DNA, the CDR3 is TGCGCCAGCAGCACCGACAGAAGCTCCTATAATTCACCCCTCCACTTT.

The chain carries TRBV23-1 and TRBJ1-5; a possible D gene is TRBD1 (5 bases). TRBV23-1 is an open reading frame, and its role is uncertain. V lost 0 bases, J lost 2 bases, and 26 bases lay in between. The CDR3 has 21 residues. The CDR3 DNA reads as TGCGCCAGCAGTCAATCGGACGTTGGCAGGGAGAGGTTAGAAGGCAATCAGCCCCAGCATTTT. Translating gives CASSQSDVGRERLEGNQPQHF.

This chain uses TRBV13 with TRBJ2-2; 11 positions match TRBD2. CDR1 is PRHDT and CDR2 is FYEKMQ in the germline V gene (reference sequence). Trimming removed 5 bases from V and 5 bases from J; junction bases left unmatched: 4. The CDR3 is 15 residues long. DNA of the CDR3: TGTGCCAGCAGCAAACTAGCGGGGGTTACCGGGGAGCTGTTTTTT. Residues: CASSKLAGVTGELFF.

Turning to this clone: Mismatch with germline at one junction end may stem from a read error. This rearrangement joins TRBV5-1 to TRBJ2-5; TRBD1 is a possible D gene (6 bases). This CDR3 has 14 residues. CDR1 SGHRS and CDR2 YFSETQ come from the germline V gene. This chain's CDR3 is CACSPQGDQETQYF. CDR3 coding DNA: TGCGCCTGCAGCCCACAGGGTGACCAAGAGACCCAGTACTTC.

This chain connects TRBV11-2 to TRBJ2-7; TRBD1 aligns across 7 bases. J gave up 5 bases and V 3 bases, and 7 bases lay outside the gene matches. Looked up from germline, CDR1 is SGHAT and CDR2 is FQNNGV. The CDR3 loop spans 14 amino acids. The CDR3 coding sequence is TGTGCCAGCAGCTTTTCGACAGGGATAAACGAGCAGTACTTC. Its translation: CASSFSTGINEQYF.

CDR3 protein: CASSSLAGVGEKLFF. The DNA for the CDR3 is TGTGCCAGCAGCTCTCTGGCAGGGGTAGGGGAAAAACTGTTTTTT. The chain has TRBV28 and TRBJ1-4; possible D gene TRBD1, 6 bases. With 6 bases removed from V and 8 bases from J, the gap between germline ends came to 19 bases. CDR3 size: 15 residues. Germline CDR1 and CDR2: MDHEN and SYDVKM.

The genes are TRBV28 and TRBJ1-2, with 8 positions matching TRBD1. J lost 9 bases, V lost 3 bases, and 6 bases had no gene match. This CDR3 region has 13 residues. Per germline, CDR1 MDHEN and CDR2 SYDVKM. CDR3 coding DNA: TGTGCCAGCAGTTTTATAGGACAGGGAAGCTACACCTTC. Residues: CASSFIGQGSYTF.

V and J are TRBV6-5 and TRBJ2-1, with TRBD2 matching 8 bases. The germline gives CDR1 MNHEY, CDR2 SVGAGI. The CDR3 loop spans 14 amino acids. Trimming removed 6 bases from V and 9 bases from J; junction bases left unmatched: 10. This CDR3 is CASRAGLVTGEQFF. As DNA, the CDR3 is TGTGCCAGCAGAGCGGGACTAGTTACTGGTGAGCAGTTCTTC.

The rearrangement links TRBV28 to TRBJ1-6; tentatively, D is TRBD1 (6 bases). V lost 4 bases and J 8 bases, leaving 12 bases between the germline ends. This CDR3 spans 14 amino acids. CDR1 is MDHEN and CDR2 is SYDVKM in the germline V gene. The CDR3 DNA reads as TGTGCCAGCAGTTCACAGGGTTCGCATTCACCCCTCCACTTT. Protein: CASSSQGSHSPLHF.

This chain links TRBV5-4 with TRBJ1-1, with 9 bases aligning to TRBD1. The CDR3 is made up of 15 amino acids. Trimming at V came to 7 bases and at J to 8 bases, leaving 15 bases not matched to a gene. Looked up from germline, CDR1 is SGHNT and CDR2 is YYREEE (reference sequence). CDR3 region: CASRPPGQGYPEAFF. The CDR3 bases are TGTGCCAGCCGCCCCCCGGGACAGGGTTATCCGGAAGCTTTCTTT.

CDR3: CASTRLRLSSYNSPLHF. The CDR3 DNA reads TGTGCCAGCACCCGGCTACGGTTAAGCTCCTATAATTCACCCCTCCACTTT. This rearrangement joins TRBV5-6 to TRBJ1-6; D gene unclear. CDR1 and CDR2 (germline): SGHDT, YYEEEE. V gave up 6 bases and J gave up 0 bases, with 16 bases separating them. There are 17 residues in the CDR3.

The chain uses TRBV6-6 and TRBJ2-7, with unresolved D. Trimming removed 6 bases at V and 8 bases at J, with 17 bases between. Germline values: CDR1 MNHNY, CDR2 SVGAGI (reference sequence). This CDR3 is 13 amino acids long. Here the CDR3 reads CASSPVEALKQYF. The CDR3, as DNA: TGTGCCAGCAGCCCCGTCGAGGCTTTGAAGCAGTACTTC.

J is TRBJ2-5 and V is TRBV25-1; 9 nucleotides align to TRBD2. Germline CDR1 is MGHDK and CDR2 is SYGVNS. After removal of 7 bases from V and 4 bases from J, the junction contained 7 bases not matched to a gene. The CDR3 is 14 residues long. CDR3 amino acids: CASKLAGGGETQYF. The CDR3 DNA is TGTGCCAGCAAACTCGCGGGAGGGGGAGAGACCCAGTACTTC.

This clone was seen once. The genes are TRBV6-1 and TRBJ1-6; no clear D. Germline values: CDR1 MNHNS, CDR2 SASEGT. V was clipped by 7 bases and J by 5 bases, with 9 bases between them. The CDR3 consists of 13 residues. This CDR3 is CASNWANNSPLHF. The CDR3 coding sequence is TGTGCCAGCAATTGGGCAAATAATTCACCCCTCCACTTT.